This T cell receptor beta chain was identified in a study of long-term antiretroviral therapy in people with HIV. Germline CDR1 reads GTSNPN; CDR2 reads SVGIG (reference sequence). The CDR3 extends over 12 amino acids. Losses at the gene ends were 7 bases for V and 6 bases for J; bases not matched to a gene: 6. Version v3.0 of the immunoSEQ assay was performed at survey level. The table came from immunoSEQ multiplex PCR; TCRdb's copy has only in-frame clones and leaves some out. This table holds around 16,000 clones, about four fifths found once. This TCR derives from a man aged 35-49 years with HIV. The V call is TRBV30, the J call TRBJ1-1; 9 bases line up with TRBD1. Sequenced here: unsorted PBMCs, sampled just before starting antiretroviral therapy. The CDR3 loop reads CASGQGMAEAFF. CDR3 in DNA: TGTGCCTCAGGACAGGGGATGGCTGAAGCTTTCTTT.